This is a list of T cell receptor beta chains from one sample in a study of blood T cell repertoires in COVID-19. Assay: immunoSEQ multiplex PCR; the TCRdb copy retains only in-frame clones and omits some. The table records some 320,000 clones, around 88% of them present only once. Sequencing was performed on peripheral blood. Source of these receptors: a woman in her 30s who had recovered from COVID-19. The CDR3 runs from the conserved cysteine through the conserved F or W. A D gene is named only where the DNA matches it firmly. Only part of the rows carry a size: once, few, many, or a class if the clone is expanded.

D gene,J gene,V gene,clone size,CDR3 DNA,CDR3 protein
.,TRBJ1-1,TRBV5-1,.,TGCGCCAGCAGCTTAGAATTGGTACAGGGTTCTTTCTTT,CASSLELVQGSFF
TRBD2,TRBJ2-3,TRBV2,.,TGTGCCAGCAGCGGACCGACTAGCGGGGAATATACGCAGTATTTT,CASSGPTSGEYTQYF
TRBD1,TRBJ1-6,TRBV6-5,.,TGTGCCAGCCGACCCCGGGACAGGCCTTTTTCACCCCTCCACTTT,CASRPRDRPFSPLHF
TRBD2,TRBJ2-7,TRBV6-2/TRBV6-3,few,TGTGCCAGCAGTTACTCCCGGGGGGCCTACGAGCAGTACTTC,CASSYSRGAYEQYF
.,TRBJ1-1,TRBV5-8,once,TGTGCCAGCAGCTTCGTGGGGGGTGGCACTGAAGCTTTCTTT,CASSFVGGGTEAFF
TRBD2,TRBJ2-5,TRBV6-2/TRBV6-3,.,TGTGCCAGCAGTTCCGGACTAGCGGGGGGCTCGTACCAAGAGACCCAGTACTTC,CASSSGLAGGSYQETQYF
TRBD2,TRBJ2-7,TRBV13,.,TGTGCCAGCAGCACCGGGACTAGCGGGGGGTACGAGCAGTACTTC,CASSTGTSGGYEQYF
.,TRBJ1-2,TRBV12-3/TRBV12-4,.,TGTGCCAGCAGCCCTAGAACTTATGGCTACACCTTC,CASSPRTYGYTF
TRBD1,TRBJ1-3,TRBV28,.,TGTGCCAGCAGTGCATACCGGGACAGGGCGGCTGGAAACACCATATATTTT,CASSAYRDRAAGNTIYF
.,TRBJ1-3,TRBV7-6,.,TGTGCCAGCAGCCCTACGCGCTCTGGAAACACCATATATTTT,CASSPTRSGNTIYF
TRBD2,TRBJ2-5,TRBV3-1/TRBV3-2,.,TGTGCCAGCAGCCCCCTCAAGCGGGGGATGGAAGAGACCCAGTACTTC,CASSPLKRGMEETQYF
.,TRBJ1-2,TRBV2,.,TGTGCCAGCAGTGAATTTAGCTACACCTTC,CASSEFSYTF
TRBD1,TRBJ2-7,TRBV27,.,TGTGCCAGCAGGGGACAGGCATCCTCCTACGAGCAGTACTTC,CASRGQASSYEQYF
TRBD1,TRBJ1-2,TRBV9,.,TGTGCCAGCAGCCCCGGACAGGGGGCGAAGGCGGCTGGCTACACCTTC,CASSPGQGAKAAGYTF
.,TRBJ2-2,TRBV19,once,TGTGCCAGTACAGGGTTTAACACCGGGGAGCTGTTTTTT,CASTGFNTGELFF
.,TRBJ1-2,TRBV28,.,TGTGCCAGCAGTTTATGGGACAAGGGACTTAGTAATGGCTACACCTTC,CASSLWDKGLSNGYTF
TRBD1,TRBJ2-2,TRBV11-3,.,TGTGCCAGCAGCTTAGCTTTCAGGGGGCAGACCGGGGAGCTGTTTTTT,CASSLAFRGQTGELFF
TRBD1,TRBJ1-6,TRBV3-1/TRBV3-2,.,TGTGCCAGCAGCCTCGACAGGGGACGTTCACCCCTCCACTTT,CASSLDRGRSPLHF
.,TRBJ1-1,TRBV28,once,TGTGCCAGCAGTTTGAGTCCCGGGGAAGCTTTCTTT,CASSLSPGEAFF
TRBD1,TRBJ1-1,TRBV7-9,.,TGTGCCAGCGGAAAGGTGACAGGGGGGACTGAAGCTTTCTTT,CASGKVTGGTEAFF
.,TRBJ2-5,TRBV6-5,.,TGTGCCAGAGCATGGGAGTCGGAGACCCAGTACTTC,CARAWESETQYF
.,TRBJ2-2,TRBV5-1,.,TGCGCCAGCAGCAGGGGGATGAACACCGGGGAGCTGTTTTTT,CASSRGMNTGELFF
.,TRBJ2-1,TRBV27,.,TGTGCCAGCACTCCAGGACACTACAATGAGCAGTTCTTC,CASTPGHYNEQFF
TRBD1,TRBJ2-1,TRBV5-1,.,TGCGCCAGCAGCTTGACGGGACAGGGCTACAATGAGCAGTTCTTC,CASSLTGQGYNEQFF
.,TRBJ1-2,TRBV3-1/TRBV3-2,.,TGTGCCAGCACTCCGGGGTTCCCAGCTAACTATGGCTACACCTTC,CASTPGFPANYGYTF
.,TRBJ2-7,TRBV28,.,TGTGCCAGCTCCGGGGGATTCCCCGCCTACGAGCAGTACTTC,CASSGGFPAYEQYF
TRBD2,TRBJ2-2,TRBV3-1/TRBV3-2,.,TGTGCCAGCAGCCAAGGGCTAGCGGGGGGGGACACCGGGGAGCTGTTTTTT,CASSQGLAGGDTGELFF
.,TRBJ1-1,TRBV10-3,.,TGTGCCATCAGTGAGTCTGGGGGGATGAACACTGAAGCTTTCTTT,CAISESGGMNTEAFF
.,TRBJ2-2,TRBV7-9,.,TGTGCCAGCAGCTTATTTGTGGCAGTTGGCGGGGAGCTGTTTTTT,CASSLFVAVGGELFF
TRBD1,TRBJ2-2,TRBV25-1,.,TGTGCCAGCAGTGGGACAGGGTCCGGGGAGCTGTTTTTT,CASSGTGSGELFF
.,TRBJ1-2,TRBV29-1,.,TGCAGCGTTTCCGTCGACTATGGCTACACCTTC,CSVSVDYGYTF
TRBD1,TRBJ1-2,TRBV10-3,few,TGTGCCATCAGGTCGACAGGGGCCCATGGCTACACCTTC,CAIRSTGAHGYTF
TRBD1,TRBJ1-4,TRBV28,.,TGTGCCAGCAGCACCGGGACAGAAAATGAAAAACTGTTTTTT,CASSTGTENEKLFF
.,TRBJ2-7,TRBV18,.,TGTGCCAGCTCACCCGAGAGGATCATGGCGTCCTACGAGCAGTACTTC,CASSPERIMASYEQYF
.,TRBJ1-2,TRBV27,.,TGTGCCAGCAGCCCCTCTGGTGCCGGCTATGGCTACACCTTC,CASSPSGAGYGYTF
.,TRBJ1-1,TRBV7-8,.,TGTGCCAGCAGCCAACGGCAGGGGTTCGGAGTGAACACTGAAGCTTTCTTT,CASSQRQGFGVNTEAFF
TRBD1,TRBJ2-3,TRBV7-2,.,TGTGCCAGCAGCAATCCAGGGGGCGAGGCAGATACGCAGTATTTT,CASSNPGGEADTQYF
.,TRBJ2-4,TRBV7-9,.,TGTGCCAGCAGCTTAACCCCCCCAGGACTTGAACTAGCCAAAAACATTCAGTACTTC,CASSLTPPGLELAKNIQYF
.,TRBJ2-7,TRBV4-2,.,TGTGCCAGCAGCCAAGACAGGGGATACTGGGAGCAGTACTTC,CASSQDRGYWEQYF
.,TRBJ1-2,TRBV30,.,TGTGCCTGGAGTCACTTCGGGGGCTATGGCTACACCTTC,CAWSHFGGYGYTF
TRBD1,TRBJ1-2,TRBV30,.,TGTGCCTGGAGCCTGCCGGGCAGGGGGGACTATGGCTACACCTTC,CAWSLPGRGDYGYTF
TRBD1,TRBJ1-2,TRBV5-1,once,TGCGCCAGCAGCTTGACCGGACAGGGTCGCACCTTC,CASSLTGQGRTF
TRBD1,TRBJ2-7,TRBV2,few,TGTGCCAGCAGTGAAGGCGGACAGGGGACGCAGAGGTGGTCCTCCTACGAGCAGTACTTC,CASSEGGQGTQRWSSYEQYF
TRBD2,TRBJ2-3,TRBV2,.,TGTGCCAGCGGACTAGCGGGGGTCACAGATACGCAGTATTTT,CASGLAGVTDTQYF
TRBD1,TRBJ1-5,TRBV5-1,.,TGCGCCAGCAGCTTGGCCACAGGGGGCGGTCAGCCCCAGCATTTT,CASSLATGGGQPQHF
TRBD2,TRBJ2-5,TRBV24-1,.,TGTGCCACCTCGTTTAGCGGGGGGGAAGAGACCCAGTACTTC,CATSFSGGEETQYF
TRBD1,TRBJ2-5,TRBV5-1,.,TGCGCCAGCAGCTTGGGAGGTGGACAGGGCGCAGAGACCCAGTACTTC,CASSLGGGQGAETQYF
TRBD1,TRBJ2-7,TRBV7-2,.,TGTGCCAGCAGCTACGGACAGGGGGCGTCCTACGAGCAGTACTTC,CASSYGQGASYEQYF
TRBD1,TRBJ1-2,TRBV24-1,once,TGTGCCACCAGTGACCCGACAGGGGACTATGGCTACACCTTC,CATSDPTGDYGYTF
TRBD1,TRBJ2-1,TRBV29-1,few,TGCAGCGTTTTACAGGGGGCCTTTTACAATGAGCAGTTCTTC,CSVLQGAFYNEQFF
TRBD1,TRBJ2-1,TRBV29-1,.,TGCAGCGTTGGGACAGGGGATTATGGGTCCTACAATGAGCAGTTCTTC,CSVGTGDYGSYNEQFF
TRBD1,TRBJ1-6,TRBV6-5,.,TGTGCCAGCAGTTACGGGACAGCCAGTAATTCACCCCTCCACTTT,CASSYGTASNSPLHF
TRBD1,TRBJ2-1,TRBV5-4,.,TGTGCCAGCAGCAGACCGACAGGGAGAAAAGGTTACAATGAGCAGTTCTTC,CASSRPTGRKGYNEQFF
.,TRBJ2-1,TRBV7-2,.,TGTGCCAGCACCTCTGGGCCAGGGATGCCCTACAATGAGCAGTTCTTC,CASTSGPGMPYNEQFF
.,TRBJ2-7,TRBV5-1,.,TGCGCCAGCAGCCCCGCGGCGGAAGTCTCCTACGAGCAGTACTTC,CASSPAAEVSYEQYF